A selection of T cell receptor beta chains follows, all from one sample in a study of shared clonotypes between healthy human individuals. Assay: immunoSEQ multiplex PCR; the TCRdb copy retains only in-frame clones and omits some. The sample has hundreds of thousands of clones, about three quarters seen once. Source material: memory CD4+ T cells sorted from blood. The receptors come from a woman aged 25 to 39 in good health. The CDR3 runs from the conserved cysteine through the conserved F or W. A D gene is named only where the DNA matches it firmly. Rows may omit the clone size; those that give it use once, few, many or a size class.

J | V | size | D | DNA | CDR3
TRBJ2-5 | TRBV28 | few | . | TGTGCCAGCGGGACCCGGTTGGAGACCCAGTACTTC | CASGTRLETQYF
TRBJ1-2 | TRBV5-1 | few | . | TGCGCCAGCAGCTTAAACCGAGAACTCTATGGCTACACCTTC | CASSLNRELYGYTF
TRBJ1-1 | TRBV5-4 | . | . | TGTGCCACCCAGAAACGGACAAACACTGAAGCTTTCTTT | CATQKRTNTEAFF
TRBJ2-1 | TRBV7-2 | few | . | TGTGCCAGCAGCTCGGTAACACTAGTACCAGGCGAGCAGTTCTTC | CASSSVTLVPGEQFF
TRBJ2-7 | TRBV28 | . | TRBD1 | TGTGCCAGCAGGGGGGACAGAGCCTACGAGCAGTACTTC | CASRGDRAYEQYF
TRBJ1-5 | TRBV19 | . | . | TGTGCCAGTAGGCGAGAGGGGAATAGCAATCAGCCCCAGCATTTT | CASRREGNSNQPQHF
TRBJ2-7 | TRBV11-2 | . | . | TGTGCCAGCAGCCCAAGGACGCGAGGAACGTACGAGCAGTACTTC | CASSPRTRGTYEQYF
TRBJ1-1 | TRBV2 | . | . | TGTGCCAGCAGTATTCAGGGGAACACTGAAGCTTTCTTT | CASSIQGNTEAFF
TRBJ2-5 | TRBV28 | . | TRBD2 | TGTGCCAGTGGCGGGAGCTTGGGGGAGACCCAGTACTTC | CASGGSLGETQYF
TRBJ2-7 | TRBV10-2 | . | . | TGCGCCAGCAGTGGGAAGCTTATCCCGGGACAAGACTACGAGCAGTACTTC | CASSGKLIPGQDYEQYF
TRBJ2-1 | TRBV5-1 | . | . | TGCGCCAGCAGACCCGGGTCAAGCACCAACCACAATGAGCAGTTCTTC | CASRPGSSTNHNEQFF
TRBJ1-2 | TRBV28 | . | . | TGTGCCACCATCCTGATCGGGGGGAGTACTTACACCTTC | CATILIGGSTYTF
TRBJ2-1 | TRBV19 | few | TRBD2 | TGTGCCAGTAGTGATAGCGGGAGGAGGTACAATGAGCAGTTCTTC | CASSDSGRRYNEQFF
TRBJ1-5 | TRBV18 | . | . | TGTGCCAGCTCACCCGTATGGAATCAGCCCCAGCATTTT | CASSPVWNQPQHF
TRBJ1-2 | TRBV7-3 | . | . | TGTGCCAGCAGCCCAGGCAGGGGCAGCTATGGCTACACCTTC | CASSPGRGSYGYTF
TRBJ2-1 | TRBV2 | many | TRBD1 | TGTGCCAGCAGTAACCGACAGGGCCCTGAGCAGTTCTTC | CASSNRQGPEQFF
TRBJ2-5 | TRBV5-6 | . | TRBD2 | TGTGCCAGCAGCTTGTGGGCGGGAGGGGAGACCCAGTACTTC | CASSLWAGGETQYF
TRBJ2-7 | TRBV2 | . | TRBD2 | TGTGCCAGCAGTGGGCGGGGGCGCATACTAGCGGGAACCTACGAGCAGTACTTC | CASSGRGRILAGTYEQYF
TRBJ1-2 | TRBV30 | . | . | TGTGCCTGGAGTGTCAGGGTGAACTATGGCTACACCTTC | CAWSVRVNYGYTF
TRBJ2-1 | TRBV19 | . | . | TGTGCCAGTAGTACCCGGGGGAACAATGAGCAGTTCTTC | CASSTRGNNEQFF
TRBJ1-2 | TRBV7-2 | few | . | TGTGCCAGCAGCTTCCAGAGGACTAACTATGGCTACACCTTC | CASSFQRTNYGYTF
TRBJ1-2 | TRBV27 | many | . | TGTGCCAGCAGTCCGATTACAGGGAATAACTATGGCTACACCTTC | CASSPITGNNYGYTF
TRBJ1-5 | TRBV10-1 | few | . | TGCGCCAGCAGTGAACAGCCCCATCAGCCCCAGCATTTT | CASSEQPHQPQHF
TRBJ2-5 | TRBV6-1 | . | . | TGTGCCAGCAGAACAGGGATAGGGGAGACCCAGTACTTC | CASRTGIGETQYF